This TCR beta chain was sequenced during a study of monozygotic twins with inflammatory bowel disease. This CDR3 has 14 residues. In germline, CDR1 is SEHNR, CDR2 FQNEAQ (reference sequence). In the case of this clonotype: Antigen unknown.

Two nested PCRs, of 16 and 9 cycles, processed TCRalpha and TCRbeta cDNA. TCRdb reprocessed the 5' RACE reads and reports one entry per CDR3 protein, with no DNA. Its listing shows 150,000 to 200,000 distinct CDR3 sequences. Total RNA from whole blood was isolated with no T cell sorting. Whole-study findings and limits: IBD patients displayed reduced TCRbeta diversity (inverse Simpson) when set against healthy co-twins. For repertoire similarity, concordant twins did not differ from discordant twins, possibly because power was limited.

The sequence was collected from a human donor with ulcerative colitis or Crohn's disease, or a healthy co-twin of an affected twin (not recorded which). Input material: blood. The V and J genes are TRBV7-9 and TRBJ2-4; the D call from TCRdb, TRBD1, cannot be confirmed without DNA. The CDR3 reads CASSLDSYKNMQYF.